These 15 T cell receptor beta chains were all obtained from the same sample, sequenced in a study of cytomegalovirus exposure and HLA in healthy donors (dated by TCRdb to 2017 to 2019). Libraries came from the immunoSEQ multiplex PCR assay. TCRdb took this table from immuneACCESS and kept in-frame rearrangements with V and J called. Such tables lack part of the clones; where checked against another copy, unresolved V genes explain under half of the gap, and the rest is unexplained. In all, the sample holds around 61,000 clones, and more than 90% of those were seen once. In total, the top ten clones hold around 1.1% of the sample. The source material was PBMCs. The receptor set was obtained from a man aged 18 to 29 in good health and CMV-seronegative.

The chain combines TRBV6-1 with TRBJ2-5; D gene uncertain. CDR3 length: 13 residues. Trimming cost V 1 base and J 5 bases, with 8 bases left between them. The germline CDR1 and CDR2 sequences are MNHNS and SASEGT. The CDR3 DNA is TGTGCCAGCAGTGAAGGAAGCTTGGAGACCCAGTACTTC. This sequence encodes CASSEGSLETQYF.

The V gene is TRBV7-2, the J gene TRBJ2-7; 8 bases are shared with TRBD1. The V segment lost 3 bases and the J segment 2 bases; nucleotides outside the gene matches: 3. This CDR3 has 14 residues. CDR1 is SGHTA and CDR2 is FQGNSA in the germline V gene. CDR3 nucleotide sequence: TGTGCCAGCAGCTTTGGGACAGGAACCTACGAGCAGTACTTC. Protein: CASSFGTGTYEQYF.

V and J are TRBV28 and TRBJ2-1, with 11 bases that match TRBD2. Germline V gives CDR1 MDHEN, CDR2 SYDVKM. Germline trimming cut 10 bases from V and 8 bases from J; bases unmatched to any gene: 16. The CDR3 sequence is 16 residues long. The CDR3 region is CATQLLGLAGFYEQFF. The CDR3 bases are TGTGCCACCCAACTCTTAGGACTAGCGGGTTTCTATGAGCAGTTCTTC.

In DNA, the CDR3 is TGTGCCACCAGCCGCTCGCCCTTGTTGAGCGGGAGCTCCAATGAGCAGTTCTTC. This gives the protein CATSRSPLLSGSSNEQFF. The genes are TRBV15 and TRBJ2-1, with TRBD2 identical over 8 bases. This CDR3 is 18 amino acids long. The V gene end was trimmed by 5 bases and the J gene end by 6 bases; junction bases not matched to a gene: 18. Looked up from germline, CDR1 is LNHNV and CDR2 is YYDKDF (reference sequence).

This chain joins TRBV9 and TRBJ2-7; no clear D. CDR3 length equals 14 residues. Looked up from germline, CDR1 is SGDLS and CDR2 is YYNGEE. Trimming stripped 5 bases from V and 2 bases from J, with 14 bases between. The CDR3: CASSATPGTYEQYF. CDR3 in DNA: TGTGCCAGCAGTGCGACGCCAGGTACCTACGAGCAGTACTTC.

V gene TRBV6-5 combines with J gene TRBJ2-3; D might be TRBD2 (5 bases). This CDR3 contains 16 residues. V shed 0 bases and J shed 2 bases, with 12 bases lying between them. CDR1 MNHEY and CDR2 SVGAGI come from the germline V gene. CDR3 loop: CASSYSPSGITDTQYF. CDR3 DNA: TGTGCCAGCAGTTACTCCCCATCGGGGATCACAGATACGCAGTATTTT.

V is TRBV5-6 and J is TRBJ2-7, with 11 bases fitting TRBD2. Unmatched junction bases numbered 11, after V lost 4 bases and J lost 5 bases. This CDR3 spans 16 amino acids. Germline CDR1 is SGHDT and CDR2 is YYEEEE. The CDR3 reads CASSVVAGGERHEQYF. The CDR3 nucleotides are TGTGCCAGCAGCGTAGTAGCGGGAGGGGAGCGGCACGAGCAGTACTTC.

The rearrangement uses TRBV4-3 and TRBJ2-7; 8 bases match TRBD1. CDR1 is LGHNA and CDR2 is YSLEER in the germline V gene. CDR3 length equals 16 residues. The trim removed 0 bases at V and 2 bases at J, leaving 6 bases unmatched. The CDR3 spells CASSQDRATGAYEQYF. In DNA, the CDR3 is TGCGCCAGCAGCCAAGATCGCGCGACAGGGGCCTACGAGCAGTACTTC.

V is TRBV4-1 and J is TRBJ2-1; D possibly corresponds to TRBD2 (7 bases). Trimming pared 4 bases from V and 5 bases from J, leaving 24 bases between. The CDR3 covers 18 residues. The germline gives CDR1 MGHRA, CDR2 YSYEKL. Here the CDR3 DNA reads TGCGCCAGCAGCCCCCAGGGGTTTGCGGGAGTTGGTCACAATGAGCAGTTCTTC. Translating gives CASSPQGFAGVGHNEQFF.

The DNA of the CDR3 is TGTGCCAGTAGTCCACGGACTAGCGGGAGTCGGCACAATGAGCAGTTCTTC. Its protein product is CASSPRTSGSRHNEQFF. V is TRBV19 and J is TRBJ2-1; 13 nucleotides match TRBD2. The CDR3 extends over 17 amino acids. Trimming removed 5 bases from V and 5 bases from J; junction bases left unmatched: 9. Per the germline V gene, CDR1 is LNHDA and CDR2 is SQIVND (reference sequence).

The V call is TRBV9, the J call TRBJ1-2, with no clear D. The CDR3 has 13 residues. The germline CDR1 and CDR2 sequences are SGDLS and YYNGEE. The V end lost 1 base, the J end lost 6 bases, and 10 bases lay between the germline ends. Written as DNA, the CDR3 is TGTGCCAGCAGCGTATTATCCGGGGATGGCTACACCTTC. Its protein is CASSVLSGDGYTF.

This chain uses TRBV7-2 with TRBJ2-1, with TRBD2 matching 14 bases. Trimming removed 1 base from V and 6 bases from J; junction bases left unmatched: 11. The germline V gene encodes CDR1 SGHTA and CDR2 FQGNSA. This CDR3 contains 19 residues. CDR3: CASSLGLAGGAWGRNEQFF. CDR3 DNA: TGTGCCAGCAGCTTAGGACTAGCGGGAGGGGCCTGGGGGCGCAATGAGCAGTTCTTC.

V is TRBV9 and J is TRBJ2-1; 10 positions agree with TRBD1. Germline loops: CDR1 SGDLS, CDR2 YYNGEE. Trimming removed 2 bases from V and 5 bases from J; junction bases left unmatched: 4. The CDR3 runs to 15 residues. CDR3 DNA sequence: TGTGCCAGCAGCGTTTCCGGGACAGGGGACAATGAGCAGTTCTTC. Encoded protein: CASSVSGTGDNEQFF.

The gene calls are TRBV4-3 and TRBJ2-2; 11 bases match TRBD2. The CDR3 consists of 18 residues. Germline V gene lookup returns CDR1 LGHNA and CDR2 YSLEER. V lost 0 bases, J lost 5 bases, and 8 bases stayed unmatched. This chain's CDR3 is CASSQEEGLAVLTGELFF. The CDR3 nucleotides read TGCGCCAGCAGCCAAGAAGAGGGACTAGCGGTCCTAACCGGGGAGCTGTTTTTT.

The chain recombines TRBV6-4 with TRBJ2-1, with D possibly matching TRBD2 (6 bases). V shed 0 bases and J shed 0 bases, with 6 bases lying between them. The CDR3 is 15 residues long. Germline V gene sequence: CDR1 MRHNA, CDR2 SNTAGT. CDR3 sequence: CASSDSAGSYNEQFF. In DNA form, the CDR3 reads TGTGCCAGCAGTGACTCAGCGGGCTCCTACAATGAGCAGTTCTTC.